This entry lists 10 T cell receptor beta chains sequenced from one sample in a study of neurological immune-mediated disorders. TCRdb independently ran MiXCR on the 5' RACE reads; one entry per CDR3 protein. This sample has around 130,000 distinct CDR3 sequences; approximately 3.2% occur once, and the top ten carry around 1.4%. Sequenced: PBMCs. The receptors were gathered from a woman in her twenties or thirties with multiple sclerosis.

This clonotype was found many times. The rearrangement uses TRBV5-6 and TRBJ1-6, with 10 nucleotides matching TRBD1. This CDR3 is built from 20 residues. V shed 4 bases, J shed 0 bases, and the junction held 13 bases outside the gene matches. Germline lookup yields CDR1 SGHDT and CDR2 YYEEEE. The CDR3 DNA reads TGTGCCAGCAGCCTAACCGGGACAGGGGTCCTTAGCTCCTATAATTCACCCCTCCACTTT. This gives the protein CASSLTGTGVLSSYNSPLHF.

V usage is TRBV20-1 and J usage is TRBJ2-7; TRBD2 matches at 9 bases. The CDR3 runs 14 residues. V shed 3 bases, J shed 2 bases, and the junction held 5 bases outside the gene matches. CDR1 and CDR2 (germline): DFQATT, SNEGSKA (reference sequence). The CDR3 nucleotides read TGCAGTGCTAGTCCGGTAGCGGGAGCCTACGAGCAGTACTTC. Its translation is CSASPVAGAYEQYF.

This clonotype was seen just once. The chain combines TRBV5-6 with TRBJ1-3; no clear D. This CDR3 region has 15 residues. Germline values: CDR1 SGHDT, CDR2 YYEEEE. Trimming cost V 0 bases and J 2 bases, with 9 bases left between them. The CDR3 is CASSLVGQPGNTIYF. CDR3 coding DNA: TGTGCCAGCAGCTTGGTTGGGCAGCCTGGAAACACCATATATTTT.

This clonotype occurred many times. The chain has TRBV5-6 and TRBJ1-5; weak D call: TRBD1 (5 bases). Looked up from germline, CDR1 is SGHDT and CDR2 is YYEEEE. CDR3 length: 16 amino acids. The V end lost 4 bases, the J end lost 4 bases, and 18 bases lay between the germline ends. CDR3 region: CASSKDPNGGNQPQHF. The CDR3 DNA sequence: TGTGCCAGCAGCAAGGACCCCAACGGGGGAAATCAGCCCCAGCATTTT.

This clonotype has only a few counts. This sequence joins TRBV29-1 and TRBJ2-3; no clear D. This CDR3 is 12 amino acids long. CDR1 and CDR2 from the germline V gene are SQVTM and ANQGSEA. V lost 2 bases and J 6 bases, leaving 9 bases between the germline ends. The chain's CDR3 is CSVELGMDTQYF. The CDR3 nucleotides are TGCAGCGTTGAACTGGGGATGGATACGCAGTATTTT.

This clonotype was seen at least ten times. This chain links TRBV2 with TRBJ2-5; tentatively, D is TRBD1 (6 bases). This CDR3 has 15 amino acids. Germline V gene data show CDR1 as SNHLY and CDR2 as FYNNEI. V was trimmed by 8 bases and J by 1 base, leaving 17 bases between them. The chain's CDR3 is CASAYRTATQETQYF. The CDR3 region has the DNA TGTGCCAGCGCATACAGGACAGCTACCCAAGAGACCCAGTACTTC.

This clonotype has a handful of counts. CDR3 protein: CSARGSSYEQYF. The CDR3 DNA follows: TGCAGTGCTAGGGGTAGCTCCTACGAGCAGTACTTC. The chain employs TRBV20-1 and TRBJ2-7; D not resolved. V was trimmed by 3 bases and J by 0 bases, leaving 6 bases between them. This CDR3 spans 12 amino acids. Germline V lookup: CDR1 DFQATT, CDR2 SNEGSKA (reference sequence).

This clonotype was seen many times. This sequence joins TRBV7-9 and TRBJ2-2; 13 bases are shared with TRBD2. The CDR3 is 14 amino acids. V shed 11 bases, J shed 4 bases, and the junction held 4 bases outside the gene matches. CDR1 is SEHNR and CDR2 is FQNEAQ in the germline V gene (reference sequence). The CDR3 sequence: CADGLAGATGELFF. Here the CDR3 DNA reads TGTGCCGACGGACTAGCGGGGGCCACCGGGGAGCTGTTTTTT.

This clonotype was found many times. J is TRBJ2-1 and V is TRBV29-1, with D possibly TRBD2 on 5 matching bases. CDR1 is SQVTM and CDR2 is ANQGSEA in the germline V gene. The CDR3 sequence is 17 residues long. Between the trimmed V and J ends, which lost 3 bases and 0 bases, there was a span of 18 bases. CDR3 sequence: CSVDSLREGGSYNEQFF. The CDR3 DNA follows: TGCAGCGTTGATTCCTTGAGAGAGGGTGGCTCCTACAATGAGCAGTTCTTC.

The chain is built from TRBV19 and TRBJ2-1; 9 bases are a match to TRBD1. Germline V lookup: CDR1 LNHDA, CDR2 SQIVND (reference sequence). The CDR3 length is 17 residues. V was clipped by 5 bases and J by 1 base; unmatched bases: 9. CDR3 DNA: TGTGCCAGTAGTGGAGACCTAGGACAGGGGTCCTACAATGAGCAGTTCTTC. It codes for CASSGDLGQGSYNEQFF. The variable domain in full, completed from reference TRBV19 and TRBJ2-1, reads DGGITQSPKYLFRKEGQNVTLSCEQNLNHDAMYWYRQDPGQGLRLIYYSQIVNDFQKGDIAEGYSVSREKKESFPLTVTSAQKNPTAFYLCASSGDLGQGSYNEQFFGPGTRLTVL.